This TCR beta chain was observed in a study of molecular identifiers for immune sequencing clone quantification. Study-wide results and caveats: Highly expanded clone sizes could end up underestimated if a barcode were shared by identical TCR molecules.

MiXCR, applied by TCRdb to the PCR reads, yields one record per CDR3 protein. In the table there are around 480,000 distinct CDR3 sequences, around 23% of which are singletons. This clonotype was found many times. The antigen is unknown. The CDR3 runs 14 residues. V dropped 1 base and J dropped 6 bases, with 12 bases sitting between them. The V gene's germline CDR1 is MNHEY and CDR2 SMNVEV (reference sequence). With RNA at 10%, 30% or 50%, naive CD8 libraries came from roughly 18,000 to 920,000 sorted cells. V is TRBV27 and J is TRBJ1-2; possibly TRBD1 for D (5 bases). This clonotype was sampled from a human donor in good health. Some libraries in this study had Jurkat cell RNA spiked in. Sample: naive CD8+ T cells from blood, with Jurkat cell RNA spiked in. Subset specified: FACS-sorted CD8+CD4-CCR7+CD45RA+ naive T cells. The CDR3: CASSLLGAGHGYTF. The DNA for the CDR3 is TGTGCCAGCAGTTTATTAGGGGCAGGGCATGGCTACACCTTC.